Listed below are T cell receptor beta chains from one sample, sequenced in a study of cytomegalovirus exposure and HLA in healthy donors. Assay: immunoSEQ multiplex PCR; the TCRdb copy retains only in-frame clones and omits some. The table includes about 35,000 clones, roughly 84% detected once. The sequenced sample consisted of PBMCs. These receptors all come from a woman between 18 and 30 years old in good health and CMV-seronegative. CDR3s leave out the opening cysteine and the closing phenylalanine or tryptophan. Fields, in order: V gene, J gene, clone size, CDR3 protein. The size field is filled for only some rows; it gives once, few, many or a size class.

>TRBV4-1|TRBJ1-1|-
ASSQGGMNTEAF
>TRBV15|TRBJ1-4|-
ATSFAGRDEKLF
>TRBV5-4|TRBJ2-1|-
ASSLGTGNYNEQF
>TRBV30|TRBJ2-7|few
AWSSLGDDEQY
>TRBV7-2|TRBJ1-3|once
ASTQGQGNTIY
>TRBV2|TRBJ2-1|-
ASRTGQYNEQF
>TRBV5-6|TRBJ2-2|-
ASSRIGQDITGELF
>TRBV19|TRBJ2-7|-
ASSIGGRAEYEQY
>TRBV25-1|TRBJ2-6|-
ASGTDRETSGANVLT
>TRBV4-3|TRBJ2-1|-
ASSQEAGGYNEQF
>TRBV9|TRBJ2-3|once
ASSPTTKSTDTQY
>TRBV19|TRBJ1-2|once
ASRDRGLRNGYT
>TRBV2|TRBJ2-7|-
ASSPGQKTSYEQY
>TRBV28|TRBJ2-5|-
ATREGGLVETQY
>TRBV18|TRBJ2-4|-
ASSPQAGGNIQY
>TRBV11-2|-|once
ASSLGGGDTQH
>TRBV6-6|TRBJ1-1|-
ASSKSGSLMNTEAF
>TRBV5-4|TRBJ2-6|once
ASSWGTSGGGANVLP
>TRBV7-9|TRBJ2-7|-
ASSLEGDWAYEQY
>TRBV7-7|TRBJ2-1|-
ASSLDSGGYNEQF
>TRBV27|TRBJ1-2|-
ASSSNTGGRGYT
>TRBV7-6|TRBJ2-1|-
ASSLNPSGGGKDEQF
>TRBV19|TRBJ2-7|-
ASSDGSAGYEQY
>TRBV4-2|TRBJ2-7|-
ASSQSPSQGPPYEQY
>TRBV7-9|TRBJ2-7|few
SSSPNRAEQY
>TRBV25-1|TRBJ2-4|-
ASRTFGLQY
>TRBV4-3|TRBJ2-3|-
ASSQFGGPGDTQY
>TRBV30|TRBJ2-1|-
AWSVWVGGNEQF
>TRBV7-3|TRBJ2-1|-
ASSSTSGAPYNEQF
>TRBV7-9|TRBJ2-4|-
ASSHPRGDKNIQY
>TRBV4-2|TRBJ1-6|-
ASSLGQSVNSPLH
>TRBV5-4|TRBJ2-7|once
ASSLGLAGGGSTYEQY
>TRBV19|TRBJ2-7|-
APGGARYEQY
>TRBV28|TRBJ2-2|-
ASSLPAGELF
>TRBV6-1|TRBJ2-1|-
ASSESPFSGNEQF
>TRBV15|TRBJ1-4|-
ATSRDNSPPEKLF
>TRBV7-2|TRBJ1-1|-
ASSLTPGDTEAF